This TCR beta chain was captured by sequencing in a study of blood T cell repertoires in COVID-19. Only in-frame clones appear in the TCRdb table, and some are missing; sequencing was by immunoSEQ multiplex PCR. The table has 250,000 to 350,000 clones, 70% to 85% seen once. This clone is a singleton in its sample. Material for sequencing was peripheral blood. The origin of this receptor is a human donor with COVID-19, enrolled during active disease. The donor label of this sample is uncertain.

The CDR3 DNA follows: TGTGCCAGCAGTCTGACAGGTGGGGCGTTCCGGACAGATACGCAGTATTTT. Amino acids: CASSLTGGAFRTDTQYF. V and J are TRBV27 and TRBJ2-3; TRBD1 might be the D (6 bases). The CDR3 runs to 17 residues. Germline V gene lookup returns CDR1 MNHEY and CDR2 SMNVEV (reference sequence). The germline V and J ends were trimmed by 5 bases and 3 bases, with 21 bases remaining between them.